This T cell receptor (beta chain) appears in the sequencing data of a study of CD8 T cells in ankylosing spondylitis. Study-wide findings and caveats: Previously reported in reactive arthritis synovial fluid and blood were some of the motif variants. The authors reported significant enrichment of disease-linked clones in matched ankylosing spondylitis synovial fluid. Within ankylosing spondylitis blood, a TCR beta motif made up of seven to nine highly homologous variants appeared to be characteristic.

With 4 bases clipped from V and 5 bases from J, the junction kept 3 bases outside the gene matches. This CDR3 is built from 13 residues. Germline V gives CDR1 SGHRS, CDR2 YFSETQ. Using its own MiXCR run on the 5' RACE reads, TCRdb lists one record per CDR3 protein. The table shows about 320,000 distinct CDR3 sequences, with 9.5% to 13% occurring only once. With respect to this clonotype: Its antigen remains unknown.

The sample comprised blood, either unsorted or a sorted T cell fraction (not recorded which). The clonotype originates from a female donor with ankylosing spondylitis or in good health (not recorded which). The chain carries TRBV5-1 and TRBJ2-5, with 9 bases matching TRBD2. The CDR3 bases are TGCGCCAGCAGCACTACTAGCGGGGAGACCCAGTACTTC. Protein: CASSTTSGETQYF.